This TCR beta chain was profiled in a study of T cells in Graves' hyperthyroidism and ophthalmopathy. Study-level information: Peripheral blood collection took place at initial diagnosis, before any treatment.

Findings of the study overall: Blood held most thyroid clonotypes expanded above 0.001 frequency.

This clonotype was detected many times. Antigen specificity is unknown. This CDR3 spans 16 amino acids. Germline-derived CDR1 and CDR2 are SNHLY and FYNNEI. The V gene lost 6 bases and the J gene lost 0 bases, with 15 bases spanning the gap. The source material, RNA transcripts, was used to amplify TCR beta CDR3 regions. Carried out on the TCR CDR3, a first-round RT-PCR used the HTBI primer set. From the multiplex PCR reads, TCRdb called clonotypes with MiXCR, one entry per CDR3 protein. The table records about 420,000 distinct CDR3 sequences, roughly 13% of them present only once. The receptor comes from a woman under 30 with Graves' hyperthyroidism. Material: blood. The rearrangement joins TRBV2 to TRBJ1-5; D call uncertain. In DNA form, the CDR3 reads TGTGCCAGCAGGAGGACGGACCTATATAGCAATCAGCCCCAGCATTTT. Amino acids: CASRRTDLYSNQPQHF.